The rows below give T cell receptor beta chains drawn from one sample of a study of blood T cell repertoires in COVID-19. Libraries were prepared by immunoSEQ multiplex PCR; TCRdb keeps only in-frame clonotypes and omits some of them. The table has a few hundred thousand clones, roughly 87% seen once. The sequencing sample was made of peripheral blood. These receptors all come from a man younger than 30 with active or convalescent COVID-19. Both conserved end residues are trimmed from each CDR3. Rows give clone size only sometimes, using once, few, many, or a class for an expanded clone.

CDR3 protein | clone size | V gene
ASSQEGQGADTQY | NA | TRBV14
ASSRGLAAYNEQF | NA | TRBV5-1
ATAWEGGQPQH | NA | TRBV2
ASSLIAGRKTQY | once | TRBV28
ASSFGDSRVREQY | NA | TRBV11-2
ASSFNFYEQY | NA | TRBV6-2/TRBV6-3
ASSTPGQKETGELF | NA | TRBV27
ASHLNPGTGIQETQY | NA | TRBV5-1
ATSRDLQMYNEQF | NA | TRBV15
ASSQARGNYEQY | NA | TRBV4-2
ASSHSTRKWYEQY | NA | TRBV4-1
ASSQDWWQGGPYEQY | NA | TRBV3-1/TRBV3-2
ASSLGQGVSGNTIY | NA | TRBV5-1
ASSYRAGGEQY | NA | TRBV28
ATSDVVRVGGYT | NA | TRBV24-1
ASSRETAYSPLH | NA | TRBV14
ASSEERDSNQPQH | NA | TRBV6-1
ASSFWSNYEQF | NA | TRBV12-3/TRBV12-4
ASILVGELSTEAF | NA | TRBV28
ASSEWGQGRQPQH | NA | TRBV2
ASSLGQDGYEQY | NA | TRBV7-2
ASRPRTGQETQY | NA | TRBV2
ASRLGSSEAF | NA | TRBV6-5
ASSVAALAGDTQY | NA | TRBV9
AVSIGEYGYT | NA | TRBV19
SVERRQVGDTQY | NA | TRBV29-1
ASSWTGGTEAF | NA | TRBV25-1
ASSQVWTSGGPYNEQF | NA | TRBV21-1
SVPGQGIPYEQY | NA | TRBV29-1
ATSNRDFRGYT | NA | TRBV15
SASLGGAEKVSYNEQF | many | TRBV20-1
ASSISGSRNEQF | NA | TRBV19
ASSPTTGEAEKLF | NA | TRBV18
ASSQDGGNEQF | few | TRBV3-1/TRBV3-2
ASSQTIWTF | once | TRBV14
ASSPPGQGASSYNEQF | NA | TRBV18
ASSQFSRKNTEAF | once | TRBV14
ASSGLADPISTDTQY | NA | TRBV18
ASSQSAGGNQPQH | NA | TRBV4-1
ASSLARTAPNYGYT | few | TRBV19
ATSRDKRRLNEKLF | few | TRBV15
ASSLAGTNYGYT | NA | TRBV11-2